This TCR beta chain was found in a study of T-cell memory formation after mild COVID-19. Study findings and constraints: Certain responding clones were present in pre-infection memory, suggesting participation of cross-reactive memory. Day 15 to 85 contracting clones showed balanced CD4/CD8; later expanders leaned CD4+. Among clones peaking at day 37 in the second wave, SARS-CoV-2 specificity remained unconfirmed.

TCRdb called the 5' RACE reads again in MiXCR, with one record for every CDR3 protein. Seen here are roughly 48,000 distinct CDR3 sequences, 25% to 30% observed once, and the top ten hold roughly two fifths. This clonotype was seen at least ten times. Its cognate antigen is unknown. Germline lookup yields CDR1 MNHEY and CDR2 SMNVEV (reference sequence). The CDR3 covers 14 residues. Trimming stripped 1 base from V and 1 base from J, with 5 bases between. V usage is TRBV27 and J usage is TRBJ2-1; D is uncertain. The source material was PBMCs or a T cell subset sorted from them (not recorded which). The source of this sequence is a man aged 18-30 years who had mild COVID-19 (a few samples of this study predate the infection). Cell type and time point are not known. This CDR3 reads CASSLFGSYNEQFF. CDR3 nucleotides: TGTGCCAGCAGTTTATTTGGTTCCTACAATGAGCAGTTCTTC.